This record looks at one TCR beta chain sequence and its context. Which antigen it targets is not known. Per-nucleotide qualities are absent, and no much larger clonotype sits a single base away. The sample originates from a study of graft-versus-host responses after intestinal transplantation (dated by TCRdb to the early 2020s). Background for the entire study: Recipients received multivisceral, liver-intestinal, or isolated intestinal transplants. Alloreactive clones were identified by sequencing pre-transplant mixed lymphocyte reaction products and comparing them with unstimulated pre-transplant donor and recipient T cells. Of the roughly 26 intestinal transplant recipients enrolled in the cohort, one of whom was a retransplant, a few patients without pretransplant specimens were excluded. A peak of at least 4% donor T cells among recipient peripheral blood mononuclear cells was the definition used for donor T cell macrochimerism. Bulk TCR-beta CDR3 sequencing was used to track graft-versus-host and host-versus-graft alloreactive T cell clones in the graft, circulation and bone marrow after intestinal transplantation. Rather than being sequenced by the commercial service, samples from a few later patients were sequenced in-house on an Illumina MiSeq and processed with MiXCR. Every recipient was given anti-thymocyte globulin induction, then maintenance tacrolimus and steroids for roughly 3 years.

The library was obtained by the immunoSEQ multiplex PCR assay. For most patients, genomic DNA was isolated with the Qiagen DNeasy Blood and Tissue Kit and shipped frozen to Adaptive Biotechnologies for TCR sequencing. Adaptive Biotechnologies carried out high-throughput TCR-beta CDR3 sequencing of genomic DNA for most patients. The original methods were these. Adaptive's ImmunoSEQ software supplied the TCR sequencing data for around 19 patients, while MiXCR and VDJtools were used to process a few other patients. To correct CD4 versus CD8 sorting errors, sequences present in both subsets at a frequency ratio below 5:1 were removed. CDR3 nucleotide sequences shared by donor and recipient were removed because the origin of these sequences could not be assigned. At least 2-fold expansion over unstimulated cells and a minimum CFSE-low frequency of 0.002% (template counts) or 0.001% (read counts) were required for clones to be classified as alloreactive. A clone was considered mappable if detected in the sequenced pre-transplant spleen, lymph node, or MLR CFSE-low populations of the donor or recipient. Cumulative frequency of alloreactive clones was calculated as a percentage of all sequences weighted by copy number. The table comes from immuneACCESS by way of TCRdb, which keeps in-frame sequences with V and J called. Part of the clones is missing from these tables; in studies checked, under half for an unresolved V gene and the rest for unknown reasons. D and trimming come from the DNA, and the V and J calls and clone size come from that table. In all, the sample holds tens of thousands of clones, and about nine tenths of those were seen once. Around 7.8% of the sample is taken by the ten largest.

The meaning of the sample's time point label: cells obtained before transplantation from donor or recipient. CD3+CD4+ and CD3+CD8+ populations were FACS-sorted from unstimulated pre-transplant donor and recipient cells taken from spleen or lymph nodes. The CDR3 holds 15 amino acids from the cysteine to the phenylalanine. The CDR3 DNA has 45 bases and is translated from base 1. V sheds 0 bases and J sheds 4 bases, leaving 11 bases between their ends. CDR1 and CDR2 were assigned from the germline V gene as MGHRA and YSYEKL. Overall study outcomes, separate from this receptor: GvH clones were found in recipient bone marrow, and some of the GvH clones appeared earlier in ileal mucosa or blood, which is consistent with an intestinal mucosal origin. Early after transplant, declines in HvG clones were associated with peak levels of circulating GvH clones. Patients with donor T cell macrochimerism had high GvH to HvG T cell clonal ratios in their allografts. The relatively low number and heterogeneity of intestinal transplant patients limited the conclusions.

The chain is made from TRBV4-1 and TRBJ2-3; the D gene is perhaps TRBD1, on 5 matching bases. Sample: unstimulated CD8+ T cells sorted from spleen or lymph node cells, taken before transplant. This TCR came from a human donor who was the organ donor for an intestinal transplant. The sequenced DNA: TGCGCCAGCAGCCAAGAGTTCCCAGGGCCAGATACGCAGTATTTT. This translates into CASSQEFPGPDTQYF.